This T cell receptor beta chain originates from a study of T cells and Merkel cell carcinoma outcomes. TCRdb's table, derived via immunoSEQ multiplex PCR, lists solely in-frame clones and lacks some. In the table there are 12,000 to 15,000 clones, roughly 89% of which are singletons. Overall study results and limits: Reportedly, T-cell repertoire with density predicts Merkel cell carcinoma outcomes.

CDR1 is MNHEY and CDR2 is SVGAGI in the germline V gene. This CDR3 is 14 amino acids long. Losses at the gene ends were 0 bases for V and 5 bases for J; bases not matched to a gene: 2. This clone was detected only once. Its antigen is still unknown. This sequence joins TRBV6-5 and TRBJ2-3, with 7 positions matching TRBD2. The receptor was derived from a human donor with Merkel cell carcinoma. Sequencing was carried out using tumor tissue from Merkel cell carcinoma. As DNA, the CDR3 is TGTGCCAGCAGTTACTCGGGGGGGGAAGATACGCAGTATTTT. Translated, it gives CASSYSGGEDTQYF.